Listed here are 22 T cell receptor beta chains from one sample, sequenced in a study of T cells in Graves' hyperthyroidism and ophthalmopathy. RNA transcripts gave rise to amplified TCR beta CDR3 regions. RT-PCR in the first round (using the HTBI primer set) targeted the TCR CDR3. One entry per CDR3 protein results from TCRdb running MiXCR on the multiplex PCR reads. The data show fewer than 400,000 distinct CDR3 sequences, with 15% to 20% seen just once and approximately 35% held by the top ten. The sample comprised blood. All receptors come from a man younger than 40 with Graves' hyperthyroidism.

This clonotype was detected many times. The V and J genes are TRBV14 and TRBJ2-1; TRBD2 matches 10 bases. V lost 2 bases to trimming and J lost 9 bases; unmatched junction nucleotides: 10. The germline gives CDR1 SGHDN, CDR2 FVKESK. This CDR3 has 16 residues. CDR3 in DNA: TGTGCCAGCAGCCAAAGGTGGGACCTAGCGGGGGTTGAGCAGTTCTTC. Translation: CASSQRWDLAGVEQFF.

This clonotype was counted a few times. The chain recombines TRBV29-1 with TRBJ2-2; the match to TRBD2 covers 7 bases. Germline trimming cut 6 bases from V and 1 base from J; bases unmatched to any gene: 11. CDR3 length: 16 amino acids. CDR1 and CDR2 (germline): SQVTM, ANQGSEA. CDR3 in DNA: TGCAGCGTGGGGGGGGAACTGAGGGGGAACACCGGGGAGCTGTTTTTT. This gives the protein CSVGGELRGNTGELFF.

This chain uses TRBV5-5 with TRBJ2-5; D gene unclear. This CDR3 contains 14 residues. Germline CDR1 reads SGHKS; CDR2 reads YYEKEE (reference sequence). V gave up 0 bases and J gave up 0 bases, with 6 bases separating them. Here the CDR3 DNA reads TGTGCCAGCAGCTTGGAAGTTTACCAAGAGACCCAGTACTTC. Its translation is CASSLEVYQETQYF.

This clonotype was counted many times. The rearrangement joins TRBV11-2 to TRBJ2-6; 10 bases align to TRBD1. Germline lookup yields CDR1 SGHAT and CDR2 FQNNGV. The ends lost 4 bases at V and 2 bases at J; junction bases unmatched: 8. The CDR3 sequence is 18 residues long. In DNA, the CDR3 is TGTGCCAGCAGCTCCCCAGGGACAGGGGCACCTGGGGCCAACGTCCTGACTTTC. It yields the protein CASSSPGTGAPGANVLTF.

This clonotype was counted ten times or more. The rearrangement uses TRBV20-1 and TRBJ1-1; 8 positions match TRBD1. V gave up 2 bases and J gave up 2 bases; unmatched junction bases: 1. The CDR3 consists of 13 residues. Germline loops: CDR1 DFQATT, CDR2 SNEGSKA (reference sequence). The CDR3: CSARQGANTEAFF. In nucleotides, the CDR3 is TGCAGTGCTAGACAGGGGGCCAACACTGAAGCTTTCTTT.

The chain uses TRBV9 and TRBJ2-1; 8 bases agree with TRBD2. The CDR3 is made up of 15 amino acids. Germline trimming cut 3 bases from V and 0 bases from J; bases unmatched to any gene: 2. Germline V gives CDR1 SGDLS, CDR2 YYNGEE. DNA of the CDR3: TGTGCCAGCAGCGCAAGCGGGGGCTCCTACAATGAGCAGTTCTTC. The encoded protein is CASSASGGSYNEQFF.

This clonotype appeared many times. The rearrangement links TRBV5-1 to TRBJ2-3, with 7 positions matching TRBD1. J was trimmed by 1 base and V by 0 bases; bases with no gene match: 5. Germline V gives CDR1 SGHRS, CDR2 YFSETQ. The CDR3 contains 16 residues. The CDR3 DNA reads as TGCGCCAGCAGCTTGGGACGAGGGACAGGCACAGATACGCAGTATTTT. This translates into CASSLGRGTGTDTQYF.

This clonotype was seen ten or more times. This chain links TRBV6-5 with TRBJ2-7, with a weak D call TRBD1 (6 bases). CDR3 length: 17 amino acids. Germline assignment: CDR1 MNHEY and CDR2 SVGAGI. V lost 2 bases to trimming and J lost 2 bases, with 19 bases between them. The CDR3 DNA is TGTGCCAGCAGTTACCCTTCGTCGGGACACCGACCCTACGAGCAGTACTTC. Its translation is CASSYPSSGHRPYEQYF.

This clonotype was counted many times. The V gene is TRBV5-1, the J gene TRBJ2-1, with 9 bases matching TRBD2. The ends lost 6 bases at V and 8 bases at J; junction bases unmatched: 9. This CDR3 has 14 amino acids. Germline-derived CDR1 and CDR2 are SGHRS and YFSETQ. The CDR3, as DNA: TGCGCCAGCACCGATACTAGCGGGCGGGATGAGCAGTTCTTC. This sequence encodes CASTDTSGRDEQFF.

In its sample, this clonotype was seen a few times. The chain joins TRBV28 to TRBJ2-1, with TRBD2 identical over 8 bases. V shed 8 bases, J shed 2 bases, and the junction held 8 bases outside the gene matches. Germline CDR1 and CDR2: MDHEN and SYDVKM. The CDR3 has 15 amino acids. Written as DNA, the CDR3 is TGTGCCAGCTCCGGGAGGGGAGACACCTACAATGAGCAGTTCTTC. Encoded protein: CASSGRGDTYNEQFF.

In this sample, this clonotype turned up many times. The V and J genes are TRBV5-1 and TRBJ2-7; 8 bases are a match to TRBD2. Trimming at V came to 0 bases and at J to 1 base, leaving 3 bases not matched to a gene. CDR1 and CDR2 (germline): SGHRS, YFSETQ. This CDR3 region has 15 residues. The CDR3 region is CASSLAGGRSYEQYF. The CDR3 nucleotides read TGCGCCAGCAGCTTGGCCGGCGGGAGGTCCTACGAGCAGTACTTC.

This clonotype was detected a few times. The V call is TRBV29-1, the J call TRBJ2-7; the D call may be TRBD1 or TRBD2 (6 bases each). Germline CDR1 SQVTM, CDR2 ANQGSEA. The V and J ends lost 3 bases and 11 bases respectively, with 20 bases between them. This CDR3 region has 13 residues. DNA of the CDR3: TGCAGCGTTGATGTACAGGGCCGTGGGGAGGAGTACTTC. Translating it yields CSVDVQGRGEEYF.

This rearrangement joins TRBV15 to TRBJ2-1, with 9 bases identical to TRBD2. Germline values: CDR1 LNHNV, CDR2 YYDKDF (reference sequence). The junction had 8 bases not matched to a gene; V was cut back by 6 bases and J by 5 bases. The CDR3 runs to 15 residues. The CDR3 loop is CATRVGTSYNNEQFF. DNA of the CDR3: TGTGCCACCAGGGTCGGGACTAGCTATAACAATGAGCAGTTCTTC. The whole variable domain, filled in from reference TRBV15 and TRBJ2-1, reads DAMVIQNPRYQVTQFGKPVTLSCSQTLNHNVMYWYQQKSSQAPKLLFHYYDKDFNNEADTPDNFQSRRPNTSFCFLDIRSPGLGDTAMYLCATRVGTSYNNEQFFGPGTRLTVL.

This clonotype was counted at least ten times. The CDR3 DNA reads TGTGCCAGCAGCCAGGAGGGAACTAGCAAAAACATTCAGTACTTC. This encodes CASSQEGTSKNIQYF. The V call is TRBV3-1, the J call TRBJ2-4; TRBD2 is a possible D gene (6 bases). The V and J ends lost 3 bases and 3 bases respectively, with 12 bases between them. Germline V gene sequence: CDR1 LGHDT, CDR2 YNNKEL (reference sequence). CDR3 size: 15 residues. The variable domain in full, completed from reference TRBV3-1 and TRBJ2-4, reads DTAVSQTPKYLVTQMGNDKSIKCEQNLGHDTMYWYKQDSKKFLKIMFSYNNKELIINETVPNRFSPKSPDKAHLNLHINSLELGDSAVYFCASSQEGTSKNIQYFGAGTRLSVL.

This clonotype was observed many times. The gene calls are TRBV28 and TRBJ2-5; 7 nucleotides agree with TRBD2. Germline CDR1 MDHEN, CDR2 SYDVKM. CDR3 size: 19 residues. J gave up 4 bases and V 3 bases, and 20 bases lay outside the gene matches. For the CDR3, the DNA is TGTGCCAGCAGTTTCGCCAAAAGGGCAGCGGGATCTCTCCGAGAGACCCAGTACTTC. Translating it yields CASSFAKRAAGSLRETQYF. The full variable domain, rest sourced from reference TRBV28 and TRBJ2-5, is DVKVTQSSRYLVKRTGEKVFLECVQDMDHENMFWYRQDPGLGLRLIYFSYDVKMKEKGDIPEGYSVSREKKERFSLILESASTNQTSMYLCASSFAKRAAGSLRETQYFGPGTRLLVL.

The chain uses TRBV7-9 and TRBJ2-3; the D is unclear. The CDR3 covers 13 residues. Germline values: CDR1 SEHNR, CDR2 FQNEAQ (reference sequence). The V end lost 4 bases, the J end lost 6 bases, and 11 bases lay between the germline ends. CDR3 loop: CASSSQRLDTQYF. CDR3 nucleotides: TGTGCCAGCAGCTCGCAACGGCTGGATACGCAGTATTTT.

This chain connects TRBV5-1 to TRBJ1-1, with D perhaps TRBD1 (5 bases). This CDR3 contains 14 residues. Germline V lookup: CDR1 SGHRS, CDR2 YFSETQ. Trimming took 1 base from V and 6 from J, leaving 13 bases between them. The CDR3: CASSLLGGRAEAFF. Here the CDR3 DNA reads TGCGCCAGCAGCTTGCTCGGGGGGAGGGCTGAAGCTTTCTTT.

This chain links TRBV19 with TRBJ2-6; tentatively, D is TRBD2 (6 bases). The CDR3 has 16 amino acids. Germline loops: CDR1 LNHDA, CDR2 SQIVND (reference sequence). Trimming cost V 3 bases and J 4 bases, with 13 bases left between them. In DNA form, the CDR3 reads TGTGCCAGTAGTATGGAGGGCGTCTCGGGGGCCAACGTCCTGACTTTC. Its protein is CASSMEGVSGANVLTF.

This clonotype showed up many times. The chain is built from TRBV7-9 and TRBJ1-1; tentative D call: TRBD1 (6 bases). This CDR3 region has 12 residues. Germline V gene data show CDR1 as SEHNR and CDR2 as FQNEAQ (reference sequence). V shed 6 bases and J shed 10 bases, with 15 bases lying between them. CDR3: CASSFLGGSAFF. As DNA, the CDR3 is TGTGCCAGCAGTTTCTTAGGGGGGTCAGCTTTCTTT.

This clonotype was recorded a few times. The rearrangement links TRBV20-1 to TRBJ2-5, with TRBD2 identical over 8 bases. The germline V gene has CDR1 DFQATT and CDR2 SNEGSKA (reference sequence). The CDR3 covers 12 residues. The V segment lost 5 bases and the J segment 4 bases; nucleotides outside the gene matches: 3. The CDR3 DNA reads TGCAGTGCTCAGGCGGGAGGAGAGACCCAGTACTTC. It yields the protein CSAQAGGETQYF.

This clonotype has only a few counts. J is TRBJ2-1 and V is TRBV11-2; D is undetermined. The V gene lost 3 bases and the J gene lost 6 bases, with 6 bases spanning the gap. CDR1 and CDR2 (germline): SGHAT, FQNNGV. The CDR3 totals 12 residues. The CDR3 protein is CASSFIGNEQFF. CDR3 nucleotides: TGTGCCAGCAGCTTCATCGGCAATGAGCAGTTCTTC.

There are a few counts of this clonotype. V gene TRBV20-1 combines with J gene TRBJ2-5, with 14 bases lining up with TRBD2. Germline V CDR1 and CDR2: DFQATT, SNEGSKA (reference sequence). This CDR3 is 15 amino acids long. V lost 3 bases, J lost 5 bases, and 5 bases stayed unmatched. The CDR3 spells CSARGLAGVEETQYF. The CDR3 nucleotides read TGCAGTGCTAGGGGACTAGCGGGAGTGGAGGAGACCCAGTACTTC.